This is a list of T cell receptor beta chains from one sample in a study of cytomegalovirus exposure and HLA in healthy donors. Clones were sequenced by immunoSEQ multiplex PCR, and TCRdb holds only the in-frame ones, with some missing. This sample's table reports under 150,000 clones. The sequenced sample consisted of PBMCs. The receptors stem from a man in his forties or fifties in good health and CMV-seronegative. Each CDR3 is given with its conserved first and last residue. The D gene is left open where the match is weak.

V gene	D gene	J gene	CDR3 DNA	CDR3 protein
TRBV27	TRBD1	TRBJ1-1	TGTGCCAGCAGACGGACAGGGAGGACTGAAGCTTTCTTT	CASRRTGRTEAFF
TRBV6-1	-	TRBJ1-6	TGTGCCAGCAGTATCCAGGGGTCCCTTTATTCACCCCTCCACTTT	CASSIQGSLYSPLHF
TRBV2	-	TRBJ1-1	TGTGCCAGACCCGTGGGGGGCACTGAAGCTTTCTTT	CARPVGGTEAFF
TRBV6-5	-	TRBJ1-3	TGTGCCAGCAGTTCGTCCGGGGGCTCTGGAAACACCATATATTTT	CASSSSGGSGNTIYF
TRBV5-1	-	TRBJ1-1	TGCGCCAGCATGTCAGGCGGGACCAAAAACACTGAAGCTTTCTTT	CASMSGGTKNTEAFF
TRBV5-1	TRBD1	TRBJ1-3	TGCGCCAGCAGCTTGACCGGGAGACAGGGGGGCACCATATATTTT	CASSLTGRQGGTIYF
TRBV5-8	TRBD1	TRBJ1-5	TGTGCCAGCAGCTTGGCGGACAGGGGAAATCAGCCCCAGCATTTT	CASSLADRGNQPQHF
TRBV9	TRBD1	TRBJ2-2	TGTGCCAGCAGCGTAGAGGGGGCTGCGAACACCGGGGAGCTGTTTTTT	CASSVEGAANTGELFF
TRBV9	-	TRBJ2-2	TGTGCCAGCAGCGTGGGGACACCTAAGGGCCCCGGGGAGCTGTTTTTT	CASSVGTPKGPGELFF
TRBV6-6	TRBD1	TRBJ2-1	TGTGCCAGCAGTTACGGACAGGGGCAGTTCTTC	CASSYGQGQFF
TRBV9	TRBD2	TRBJ2-1	TGTGCCAGCAGCGTAGCAGGGACTAGCGGGGGAGGGGAGCAGTTCTTC	CASSVAGTSGGGEQFF
TRBV5-1	-	TRBJ2-1	TGCGCCAGCAGCTCATCAGGGGACCATGAGCAGTTCTTC	CASSSSGDHEQFF
TRBV7-8	TRBD2	TRBJ2-1	TGTGCCAGCAGCTTAGGGGCGGGGGGTCTCAATGAGCAGTTCTTC	CASSLGAGGLNEQFF
TRBV28	-	TRBJ1-1	TGTGCCAGCAGTTTTTCGGGGGGCATCACTGAAGCTTTCTTT	CASSFSGGITEAFF
TRBV10-3	-	TRBJ1-6	TGTGCCATCAGTGAGTCCGCCAGCGAGGGATCACCCCTCCACTTT	CAISESASEGSPLHF
TRBV2	-	TRBJ1-2	TGTGCCAGCCATAGCCTAGAATGGGGGGAGTATGGCTACACCTTC	CASHSLEWGEYGYTF
TRBV7-9	TRBD1	TRBJ1-1	TGTGCCAGCAGCTCTTACAGGGGATGGAACACTGAAGCTTTCTTT	CASSSYRGWNTEAFF
TRBV21-1	-	TRBJ1-5	TGTGCCAGCAGCACACCGACAGGGGAAGGTGGTCAGCCCCAGCATTTT	CASSTPTGEGGQPQHF
TRBV5-6	-	TRBJ1-3	TGTGCCAGCAGCACAGTCTCTGGAAACACCATATATTTT	CASSTVSGNTIYF
TRBV5-4	-	TRBJ1-2	TGTGCCAGCAGCTTGGCTTCAGGGTACTATGGCTACACCTTC	CASSLASGYYGYTF
TRBV10-3	TRBD2	TRBJ2-6	TGTGCCATCATGTCCGGGACTAGCGCGAGCTCTGGGGCCAACGTCCTGACTTTC	CAIMSGTSASSGANVLTF
TRBV7-9	-	TRBJ2-6	TGTGCCAGCAGCTTAGCGTTGACTTCTGGGGCCAACGTCCTGACTTTC	CASSLALTSGANVLTF
TRBV5-4	TRBD2	TRBJ2-1	TGTGCCAGCAGCTTGCGAGCGGGGGGCGAAAATGAGCAGTTCTTC	CASSLRAGGENEQFF
TRBV19	-	TRBJ2-2	TGTGCCAGTAGTAGGGCCCTCTATTCAACCGACACCGGGGAGCTGTTTTTT	CASSRALYSTDTGELFF